Sequencing of this T cell receptor (beta chain) was carried out in a study of response to subunit inactivated influenza vaccine. Study-level points and caveats: The authors proposed limited new T cell recruitment per seasonal influenza vaccination.

This clonotype was counted between two and nine times. The antigen is undetermined. TCRdb reanalysed the RT-PCR reads using MiXCR and keeps one entry per CDR3 protein. The repertoire has a few hundred thousand distinct CDR3 sequences, approximately 23% of them found once; the top ten carry 10% to 13%. The CDR3 has 14 amino acids. Trimming left V 5 bases short and J 3 bases short, with 14 bases between. In germline, CDR1 is MNHEY, CDR2 SVGEGT. The sequence derives from a man between 45 and 75 years old who received an inactivated influenza vaccine. The rearrangement joins TRBV6-2 or TRBV6-3 to TRBJ2-7; D not resolved. The sequenced sample was PBMCs from blood, obtained less than 22 months after vaccination. CDR3 coding DNA: TGTGCCAGCAGTGTTTCCCCCTACGTCTACGAGCAGTACTTC. This codes for CASSVSPYVYEQYF.